The 21 T cell receptor beta chains below were found in one sample sequenced in a study of siplizumab effects on memory and regulatory T cells. Only in-frame clones appear in the TCRdb table, and some are missing; sequencing was by immunoSEQ multiplex PCR. The sample holds about 100,000 clones, roughly 93% seen once. The sequenced sample was non-Treg CD4+ T cells sorted from blood. Source of these receptors: a human donor in good health.

V and J are TRBV2 and TRBJ1-1; 9 bases align to TRBD1. J gave up 5 bases and V 8 bases, and 6 bases lay outside the gene matches. Germline V gene sequence: CDR1 SNHLY, CDR2 FYNNEI. The CDR3 length is 13 residues. The CDR3 is CASRTGVGTEAFF. In DNA, the CDR3 is TGTGCCAGCCGGACAGGGGTCGGGACTGAAGCTTTCTTT.

J is TRBJ2-3 and V is TRBV19; perhaps TRBD1 as D (6 bases). The germline V gene has CDR1 LNHDA and CDR2 SQIVND (reference sequence). This CDR3 has 16 amino acids. The V and J ends lost 3 bases and 6 bases respectively, with 19 bases between them. The CDR3 sequence: CASSMGTQGRGDTQYF. The CDR3 nucleotides read TGTGCCAGTAGTATGGGAACGCAGGGGCGTGGGGATACGCAGTATTTT. Supplemented by reference TRBV19 and TRBJ2-3, the full variable domain reads DGGITQSPKYLFRKEGQNVTLSCEQNLNHDAMYWYRQDPGQGLRLIYYSQIVNDFQKGDIAEGYSVSREKKESFPLTVTSAQKNPTAFYLCASSMGTQGRGDTQYFGPGTRLTVL.

This sequence joins TRBV5-8 and TRBJ1-2; no definite D call. Per germline, CDR1 SGHTS and CDR2 YDEGEE. There are 14 residues in the CDR3. Trimming shortened V by 5 bases and J by 4 bases, and 15 bases separated the two germline ends. DNA for the CDR3: TGTGCCAGCAGACGCGGGAGCTCAGGCTATGGCTACACCTTC. It encodes CASRRGSSGYGYTF.

This clone has just one count. This chain links TRBV6-5 with TRBJ2-1; D perhaps matches TRBD1 (8 bases). The V end lost 2 bases, the J end lost 2 bases, and 13 bases lay between the germline ends. This CDR3 has 16 amino acids. Germline loops: CDR1 MNHEY, CDR2 SVGAGI. In DNA form, the CDR3 reads TGTGCCAGCAGTTACCGGGGGGACAGGACCTACAATGAGCAGTTCTTC. It translates to CASSYRGDRTYNEQFF.

The CDR3 bases are TGTGCCAGTAGTTTCAAAGGTGGGGTTAGCGGGAGCCCCGGCAATGAGCAGTTCTTC. Encoded protein: CASSFKGGVSGSPGNEQFF. The rearrangement joins TRBV19 to TRBJ2-1; 9 positions match TRBD2. Per germline, CDR1 LNHDA and CDR2 SQIVND (reference sequence). This CDR3 comprises 19 residues. Trimming took 5 bases from V and 6 from J; bases not matched to a gene: 20.

This clone was found once. The CDR3 region is CASSKIQGANYGYTF. The CDR3 region has the DNA TGTGCCAGCAGCAAAATACAGGGGGCAAACTATGGCTACACCTTC. The chain joins TRBV21-1 to TRBJ1-2; the table's D call TRBD1 went unverified against the DNA. TRBV21-1 is a known pseudogene. The CDR3 totals 15 residues.

The CDR3 DNA follows: TGCGCCAGCAGCTTGCGGCTAGCGAACAATGAGCAGTTCTTC. Protein: CASSLRLANNEQFF. V gene TRBV5-1 combines with J gene TRBJ2-1, with D perhaps matching TRBD2 (6 bases). V shed 1 base and J shed 5 bases, with 10 bases lying between them. The CDR3 runs 14 residues. CDR1 is SGHRS and CDR2 is YFSETQ in the germline V gene.

This chain connects TRBV28 to TRBJ2-5; a weak D match, TRBD1 (5 bases). Between the trimmed V and J ends, which lost 2 bases and 7 bases, there was a span of 14 bases. CDR3 length equals 14 residues. Germline-derived CDR1 and CDR2 are MDHEN and SYDVKM. The CDR3 nucleotides read TGTGCCAGCAGTTTAGGCAGGGCTACCAGGACCCAGTACTTC. Encoded protein: CASSLGRATRTQYF.

V gene TRBV18 combines with J gene TRBJ2-1, with a tentative D call TRBD1 (7 bases). Germline V gene sequence: CDR1 KGHSH, CDR2 LQKENI. This CDR3 spans 14 amino acids. V was cut by 6 bases and J by 9 bases, with 18 bases left in between. The CDR3: CASSVQGQGGEQFF. CDR3 nucleotide sequence: TGTGCCAGCTCCGTACAGGGGCAGGGGGGTGAGCAGTTCTTC.

With regard to this clone: Sequence at one end of the junction differs from germline and may be a read error. The chain carries TRBV7-3 and TRBJ2-3, with 10 bases identical to TRBD2. The CDR3 sequence is 13 residues long. Germline CDR1 and CDR2: SGHTA and FQGTGA. The CDR3 DNA follows: TGTGCCAGCAGCGCCCAGGGACTAGCGCTTGCGGATTTT. Its translation: CASSAQGLALADF.

V usage is TRBV7-2 and J usage is TRBJ2-2; weak D call: TRBD1 (6 bases). Trimming took 5 bases from V and 4 from J, leaving 11 bases between them. This CDR3 has 14 residues. CDR1 is SGHTA, CDR2 FQGNSA, per germline. The CDR3 region is CASSPDSFTGELFF. In DNA form, the CDR3 reads TGTGCCAGCAGCCCGGACAGCTTCACCGGGGAGCTGTTTTTT. The entire variable domain, with the rest obtained from reference TRBV7-2 and TRBJ2-2, is as follows: GAGVSQSPSNKVTEKGKDVELRCDPISGHTALYWYRQSLGQGLEFLIYFQGNSAPDKSGLPSDRFSAERTGGSVSTLTIQRTQQEDSAVYLCASSPDSFTGELFFGEGSRLTVL.

The chain uses TRBV5-8 and TRBJ1-6; D unclear. The germline V and J ends were trimmed by 3 bases and 2 bases, with 18 bases remaining between them. Germline-derived CDR1 and CDR2 are SGHTS and YDEGEE. CDR3 length: 18 amino acids. CDR3 residues: CASSSGGASFAYNSPLHF. The DNA of the CDR3 is TGTGCCAGCAGCTCAGGAGGTGCCTCGTTTGCCTATAATTCACCCCTCCACTTT. The variable domain in full, completed from reference TRBV5-8 and TRBJ1-6, reads EAGVTQSPTHLIKTRGQQATLRCSPISGHTSVYWYQQALGLGLQFLLWYDEGEERNRGNFPPRFSGRQFPNYSSELNVNALELEDSALYLCASSSGGASFAYNSPLHFGNGTRLTVT.

The V and J genes are TRBV19 and TRBJ2-1; TRBD1 matches 7 bases. J gave up 7 bases and V 4 bases, and 7 bases lay outside the gene matches. The germline V gene has CDR1 LNHDA and CDR2 SQIVND (reference sequence). The length of the CDR3 is 14 residues. CDR3 residues: CASSKTGNSNEQFF. The CDR3 nucleotides read TGTGCCAGTAGTAAGACAGGGAATTCGAATGAGCAGTTCTTC.

This sequence joins TRBV5-1 and TRBJ2-1, with 12 bases lining up with TRBD2. Germline V CDR1 and CDR2: SGHRS, YFSETQ. The CDR3 is made up of 16 amino acids. The trim removed 4 bases at V and 7 bases at J, leaving 9 bases unmatched. This CDR3 is CASSPRTSGTFNEQFF. CDR3 bases: TGCGCCAGCAGCCCGCGGACTAGCGGGACCTTTAATGAGCAGTTCTTC. The variable domain in full, completed from reference TRBV5-1 and TRBJ2-1, reads KAGVTQTPRYLIKTRGQQVTLSCSPISGHRSVSWYQQTPGQGLQFLFEYFSETQRNKGNFPGRFSGRQFSNSRSEMNVSTLELGDSALYLCASSPRTSGTFNEQFFGPGTRLTVL.

The chain links TRBV29-1 to TRBJ2-7; no clear D. The CDR3 totals 13 residues. Trimming removed 3 bases from V and 1 base from J, with 10 bases in between. Germline CDR1 SQVTM, CDR2 ANQGSEA. CDR3 sequence reads: CSVDILGSYEQYF. The DNA of the CDR3 is TGCAGCGTTGATATCCTTGGTTCCTACGAGCAGTACTTC.

The J gene is TRBJ2-7, the V gene TRBV5-5; 8 nucleotides line up with TRBD1. This CDR3 region has 14 residues. Per the germline V gene, CDR1 is SGHKS and CDR2 is YYEKEE (reference sequence). Trimming at V came to 3 bases and at J to 2 bases, leaving 4 bases not matched to a gene. In nucleotides, the CDR3 is TGTGCCAGCAGCTCACGGACAGGGACCTACGAGCAGTACTTC. Protein sequence: CASSSRTGTYEQYF.

This clone was observed many times. The chain employs TRBV19 and TRBJ1-2; TRBD1 matches 9 bases. V lost 7 bases, J lost 8 bases, and 8 bases stayed unmatched. The germline V gene encodes CDR1 LNHDA and CDR2 SQIVND (reference sequence). This CDR3 is 13 amino acids long. Written as DNA, the CDR3 is TGTGCCAGTAAGGGACAGGGAGAGTGGGGCTACACCTTC. As protein: CASKGQGEWGYTF.

The chain uses TRBV7-6 and TRBJ1-5, with D possibly TRBD1 on 5 matching bases. Germline CDR1 reads SGHVS; CDR2 reads FNYEAQ. The CDR3 is 15 amino acids. V was shortened by 1 base and J by 5 bases, with 12 bases between the two germline ends. This CDR3 reads CASSLGGSGYQPQHF. CDR3 DNA sequence: TGTGCCAGCAGCTTAGGGGGCAGTGGGTATCAGCCCCAGCATTTT.

This clone was counted between two and nine times. The gene calls are TRBV15 and TRBJ1-3, with no clear D. V lost 5 bases and J lost 0, with 14 bases in between. Germline-derived CDR1 and CDR2 are LNHNV and YYDKDF (reference sequence). This CDR3 has 16 residues. CDR3: CATSPKDGSSGNTIYF. CDR3 in DNA: TGTGCCACCAGCCCTAAAGACGGGAGCTCTGGAAACACCATATATTTT.

This clone was seen once. The chain links TRBV14 to TRBJ1-2, with 9 bases that match TRBD1. V was pared by 4 bases and J by 8 bases, with 8 bases of the junction left unmatched. Germline values: CDR1 SGHDN, CDR2 FVKESK. CDR3 length: 14 residues. Here the CDR3 reads CASSPLGQGSGYTF. DNA for the CDR3: TGTGCCAGCAGCCCTCTAGGACAGGGGAGCGGCTACACCTTC.

This chain links TRBV5-1 with TRBJ1-5; D is uncertain. Germline CDR1 and CDR2: SGHRS and YFSETQ. The V end was cut by 0 bases, the J end by 7 bases, with 8 bases between. CDR3 size: 13 residues. This chain's CDR3 is CASSLGGEQPQHF. CDR3 coding DNA: TGCGCCAGCAGCTTGGGCGGGGAGCAGCCCCAGCATTTT.